Each of the 16 T cell receptor beta chains below was sequenced from the same sample in a study of blood T cell repertoires in COVID-19. TCRdb's table, derived via immunoSEQ multiplex PCR, lists solely in-frame clones and lacks some. The sample consists of 200,000 to 250,000 clones, 80% of them appearing once. What was sequenced was peripheral blood. These receptors were obtained from a human donor in a cohort sampled during active COVID-19.

This chain connects TRBV6-1 to TRBJ2-7, with D perhaps TRBD1 (6 bases). CDR3 length equals 15 residues. Deletions cut 2 bases from V and 4 bases from J, with 15 bases between. Germline CDR1 MNHNS, CDR2 SASEGT. The CDR3 DNA sequence: TGTGCCAGCAGTGAACGAATGACAGGAGAGTACGAGCAGTACTTC. It is translated as CASSERMTGEYEQYF.

The table lists this clone with a count of one. The chain combines TRBV4-3 with TRBJ2-7, with D uncertain. Trimming stripped 4 bases from V and 2 bases from J, with 15 bases between. The CDR3 is 15 residues long. Germline V CDR1 and CDR2: LGHNA, YSLEER. The CDR3, as DNA: TGCGCCAGCAGCCTATCTGAGAGTTCCCCCTACGAGCAGTACTTC. The encoded protein is CASSLSESSPYEQYF.

V usage is TRBV18 and J usage is TRBJ2-2; D is perhaps TRBD2 (5 bases). Trimming removed 6 bases at V and 1 base at J, with 15 bases between. This CDR3 has 16 amino acids. The germline V gene encodes CDR1 KGHSH and CDR2 LQKENI. The CDR3 region has the DNA TGTGCCAGCTCCACGAGGGTCTTCCTGAACACCGGGGAGCTGTTTTTT. It translates to CASSTRVFLNTGELFF.

The gene calls are TRBV21-1 and TRBJ2-7; the table's D call, TRBD1, was not checked against the DNA. TRBV21-1 is a pseudogene segment. The CDR3 consists of 15 residues. The CDR3 DNA sequence: TGTGCCAGCAGCCCCCGTGGCAGGGCCTCCTACGAGCAGTACTTC. Protein sequence: CASSPRGRASYEQYF.

The chain employs TRBV3-1 (or the pseudogene TRBV3-2) and TRBJ1-6, with TRBD1 matching 8 bases. The CDR3 spans 14 residues. Trimming removed 1 base from V and 9 bases from J; junction bases left unmatched: 2. Per the germline V gene, CDR1 is LGHDT and CDR2 is YNNKEL (reference sequence). CDR3 region: CASSQGTGISPLHF. Written as DNA, the CDR3 is TGTGCCAGCAGCCAAGGGACAGGGATTTCACCCCTCCACTTT.

The V and J genes are TRBV5-6 and TRBJ1-1; a weak D match, TRBD1 (5 bases). The CDR3 extends over 14 amino acids. With 3 bases removed from V and 0 bases from J, the gap between germline ends came to 9 bases. The V gene's germline CDR1 is SGHDT and CDR2 YYEEEE. The CDR3 region has the DNA TGTGCCAGCAGCTGGGGAGGGGTGAACACTGAAGCTTTCTTT. It encodes CASSWGGVNTEAFF.

This clone has only a few counts. The chain joins TRBV11-2 to TRBJ1-1; no clear D gene. V was shortened by 0 bases and J by 2 bases, with 10 bases between the two germline ends. The germline gives CDR1 SGHAT, CDR2 FQNNGV. This CDR3 contains 15 residues. The CDR3 is CASSLDPGLNTEAFF. DNA for the CDR3: TGTGCCAGCAGCTTAGACCCGGGGTTAAACACTGAAGCTTTCTTT. The entire variable domain, with the rest obtained from reference TRBV11-2 and TRBJ1-1, is as follows: EAGVAQSPRYKIIEKRQSVAFWCNPISGHATLYWYQQILGQGPKLLIQFQNNGVVDDSQLPKDRFSAERLKGVDSTLKIQPAKLEDSAVYLCASSLDPGLNTEAFFGQGTRLTVV.

The chain has TRBV2 and TRBJ1-4; 8 nucleotides align to TRBD1. The CDR3 spans 15 residues. CDR1 SNHLY and CDR2 FYNNEI come from the germline V gene. V shed 5 bases and J 6 bases; nucleotides not matched to a gene: 8. The CDR3 nucleotides are TGTGCCAGCAGTCCGCCAGGGGGCGGCGATGAAAAACTGTTTTTT. It translates to CASSPPGGGDEKLFF.

This clone was observed a single time. The rearrangement links TRBV5-1 to TRBJ2-1, with TRBD1 matching over 7 bases. The CDR3 loop spans 16 amino acids. The trim removed 4 bases at V and 2 bases at J, leaving 9 bases unmatched. The germline CDR1 and CDR2 sequences are SGHRS and YFSETQ. Here the CDR3 DNA reads TGCGCCAGCAGCATCCGACAGGGAGACACCTACAATGAGCAGTTCTTC. It encodes CASSIRQGDTYNEQFF.

The gene calls are TRBV7-9 and TRBJ1-1; 8 positions agree with TRBD1. V shed 1 base, J shed 6 bases, and the junction held 7 bases outside the gene matches. Germline lookup yields CDR1 SEHNR and CDR2 FQNEAQ (reference sequence). This CDR3 region has 15 residues. The DNA of the CDR3 is TGTGCCAGCAGCTTAGTAGGACAGGGTTTCGCTGAAGCTTTCTTT. Translating gives CASSLVGQGFAEAFF.

This chain connects TRBV14 to TRBJ2-5; 7 bases align to TRBD1. Germline V gives CDR1 SGHDN, CDR2 FVKESK. V lost 7 bases to trimming and J lost 3 bases; unmatched junction nucleotides: 17. The CDR3 totals 17 residues. DNA for the CDR3: TGTGCCAGCACCCCAAGACTTAAGGGGGCTGGGGAAGAGACCCAGTACTTC. As protein: CASTPRLKGAGEETQYF.

CDR3 in DNA: TGTGCCAGCAGCTCCCAGGCCGGGGGGGCGGTTGATGAGCAGTTCTTC. Protein sequence: CASSSQAGGAVDEQFF. This chain joins TRBV7-9 and TRBJ2-1; 8 nucleotides match TRBD2. V shed 4 bases and J 8 bases; nucleotides not matched to a gene: 13. The CDR3 is made up of 16 amino acids. Germline V gene lookup returns CDR1 SEHNR and CDR2 FQNEAQ (reference sequence). The full variable domain, completed using reference TRBV7-9 and TRBJ2-1, is DTGVSQNPRHKITKRGQNVTFRCDPISEHNRLYWYRQTLGQGPEFLTYFQNEAQLEKSRLLSDRFSAERPKGSFSTLEIQRTEQGDSAMYLCASSSQAGGAVDEQFFGPGTRLTVL.

In this sample, this clone turned up once. CDR3 loop: CASSRLTGIVDGYTF. The DNA for the CDR3 is TGTGCCAGCAGTCGCCTGACAGGGATAGTCGATGGCTACACCTTC. This rearrangement joins TRBV6-5 to TRBJ1-2; 7 bases agree with TRBD1. The CDR3 runs 15 residues. CDR1 MNHEY and CDR2 SVGAGI come from the germline V gene. V lost 5 bases and J lost 6; bases outside the gene matches: 12.

The chain has TRBV19 and TRBJ1-5, with D uncertain. CDR3 length: 14 residues. V was trimmed by 4 bases and J by 7 bases, leaving 14 bases between them. CDR1 is LNHDA, CDR2 SQIVND, per germline (reference sequence). The CDR3 DNA follows: TGTGCCAGTAGTACCGCGCGTCGCGAGCAGCCCCAGCATTTT. It encodes CASSTARREQPQHF.

The chain carries TRBV27 and TRBJ1-1; TRBD1 matches 7 bases. The CDR3 sequence is 13 residues long. V dropped 0 bases and J dropped 9; count of bases not matched to a gene: 4. In germline, CDR1 is MNHEY, CDR2 SMNVEV (reference sequence). The CDR3 here is CASSLSLRGKAFF. For the CDR3, the DNA is TGTGCCAGCAGTTTATCCCTCAGGGGGAAAGCTTTCTTT.

The chain links TRBV25-1 to TRBJ2-7; 11 nucleotides agree with TRBD2. CDR3 size: 15 residues. Germline V gene sequence: CDR1 MGHDK, CDR2 SYGVNS. Trimming at V came to 5 bases and at J to 0 bases, leaving 3 bases not matched to a gene. The DNA of the CDR3 is TGTGCCAGCAGTACGGGACTAGCGGACTCCTACGAGCAGTACTTC. Encoded protein: CASSTGLADSYEQYF.